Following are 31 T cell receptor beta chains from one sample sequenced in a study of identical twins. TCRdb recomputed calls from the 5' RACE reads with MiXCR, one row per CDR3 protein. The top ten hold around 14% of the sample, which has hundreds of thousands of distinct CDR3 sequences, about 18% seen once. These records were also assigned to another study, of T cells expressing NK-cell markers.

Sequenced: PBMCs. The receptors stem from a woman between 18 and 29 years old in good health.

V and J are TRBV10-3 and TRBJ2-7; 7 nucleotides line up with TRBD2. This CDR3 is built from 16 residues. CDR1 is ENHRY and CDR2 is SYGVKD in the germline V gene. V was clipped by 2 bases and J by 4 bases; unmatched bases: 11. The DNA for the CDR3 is TGTGCCATCAGTGAGACCCCGGGAGGCTCAGGTTACGAGCAGTACTTC. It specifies CAISETPGGSGYEQYF.

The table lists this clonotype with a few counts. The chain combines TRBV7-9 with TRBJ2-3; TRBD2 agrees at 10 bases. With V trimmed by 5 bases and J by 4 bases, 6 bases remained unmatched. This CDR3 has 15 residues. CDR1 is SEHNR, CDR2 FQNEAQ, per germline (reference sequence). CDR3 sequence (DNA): TGTGCCAGCAGCGGACAGCGGGGGGGCCCAGATACGCAGTATTTT. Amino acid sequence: CASSGQRGGPDTQYF.

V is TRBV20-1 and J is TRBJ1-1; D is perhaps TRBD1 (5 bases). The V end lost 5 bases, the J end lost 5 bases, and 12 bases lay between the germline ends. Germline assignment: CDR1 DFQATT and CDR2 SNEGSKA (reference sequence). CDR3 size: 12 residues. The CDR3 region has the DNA TGCAGTGCTGGGGGAAGTGGGACTGAAGCTTTCTTT. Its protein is CSAGGSGTEAFF.

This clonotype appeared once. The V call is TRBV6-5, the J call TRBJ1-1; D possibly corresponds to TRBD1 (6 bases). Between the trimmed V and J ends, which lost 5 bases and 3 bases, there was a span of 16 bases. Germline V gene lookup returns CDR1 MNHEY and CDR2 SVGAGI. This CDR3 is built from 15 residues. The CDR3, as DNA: TGTGCCAGCAGTACTCCACAGGGAGCGTACACTGAAGCTTTCTTT. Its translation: CASSTPQGAYTEAFF.

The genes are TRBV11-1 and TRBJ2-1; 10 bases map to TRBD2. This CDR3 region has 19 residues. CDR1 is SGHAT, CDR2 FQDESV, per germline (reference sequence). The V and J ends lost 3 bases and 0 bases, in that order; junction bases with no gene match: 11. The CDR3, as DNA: TGTGCCAGCAGCTTGGTCAGGCGTGGACTAGCGGCCTCCTACAATGAGCAGTTCTTC. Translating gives CASSLVRRGLAASYNEQFF.

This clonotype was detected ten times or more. The CDR3 DNA sequence: TGTGCCAGCAGTTCCACAGGGTCCTATGGCTACACCTTC. Its protein product is CASSSTGSYGYTF. The chain carries TRBV12-3 or TRBV12-4 and TRBJ1-2; TRBD1 is a possible D gene (6 bases). Between the trimmed V and J ends, which lost 4 bases and 4 bases, there was a span of 10 bases. This CDR3 spans 13 amino acids.

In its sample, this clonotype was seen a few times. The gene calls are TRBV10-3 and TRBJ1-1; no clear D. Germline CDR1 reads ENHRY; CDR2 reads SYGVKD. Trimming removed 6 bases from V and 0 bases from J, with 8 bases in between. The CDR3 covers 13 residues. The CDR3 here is CAIRRKLNTEAFF. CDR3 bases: TGTGCCATCAGGCGAAAGCTGAACACTGAAGCTTTCTTT.

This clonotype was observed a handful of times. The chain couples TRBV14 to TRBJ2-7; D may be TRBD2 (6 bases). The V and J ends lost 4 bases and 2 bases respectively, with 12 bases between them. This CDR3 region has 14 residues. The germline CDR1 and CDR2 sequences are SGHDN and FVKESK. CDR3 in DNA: TGTGCCAGCAGCCCCGCGGGGAATACCTACGAGCAGTACTTC. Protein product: CASSPAGNTYEQYF.

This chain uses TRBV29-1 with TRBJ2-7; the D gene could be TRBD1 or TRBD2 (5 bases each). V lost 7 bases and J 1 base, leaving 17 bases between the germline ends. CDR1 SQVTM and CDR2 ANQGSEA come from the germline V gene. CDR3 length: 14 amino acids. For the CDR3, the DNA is TGCAGCGCTTGGGCCCGGGACGGATCCTACGAGCAGTACTTC. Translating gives CSAWARDGSYEQYF.

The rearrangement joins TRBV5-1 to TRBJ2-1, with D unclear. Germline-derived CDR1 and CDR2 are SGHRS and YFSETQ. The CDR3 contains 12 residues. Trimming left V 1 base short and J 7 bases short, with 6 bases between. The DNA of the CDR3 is TGCGCCAGCAGCTTGATTCCTAATGAGCAGTTCTTC. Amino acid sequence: CASSLIPNEQFF. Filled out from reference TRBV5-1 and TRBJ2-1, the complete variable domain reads KAGVTQTPRYLIKTRGQQVTLSCSPISGHRSVSWYQQTPGQGLQFLFEYFSETQRNKGNFPGRFSGRQFSNSRSEMNVSTLELGDSALYLCASSLIPNEQFFGPGTRLTVL.

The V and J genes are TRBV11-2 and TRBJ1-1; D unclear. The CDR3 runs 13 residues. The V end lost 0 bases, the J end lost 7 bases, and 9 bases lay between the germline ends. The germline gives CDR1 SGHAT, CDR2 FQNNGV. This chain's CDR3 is CASSLDYGVEAFF. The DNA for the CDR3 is TGTGCCAGCAGCTTAGATTACGGCGTTGAAGCTTTCTTT.

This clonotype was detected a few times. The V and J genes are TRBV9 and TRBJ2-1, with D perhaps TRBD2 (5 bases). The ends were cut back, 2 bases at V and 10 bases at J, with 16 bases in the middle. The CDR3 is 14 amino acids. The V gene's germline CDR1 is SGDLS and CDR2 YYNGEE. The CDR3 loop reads CASSVRASTGEQFF. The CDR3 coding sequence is TGTGCCAGCAGCGTTAGGGCTAGCACTGGGGAGCAGTTCTTC.

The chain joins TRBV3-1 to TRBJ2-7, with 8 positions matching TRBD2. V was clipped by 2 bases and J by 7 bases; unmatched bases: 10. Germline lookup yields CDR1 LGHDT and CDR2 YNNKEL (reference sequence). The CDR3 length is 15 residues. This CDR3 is CASSQNSGITGEQYF. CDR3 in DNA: TGTGCCAGCAGCCAAAATAGCGGGATAACGGGGGAGCAGTACTTC.

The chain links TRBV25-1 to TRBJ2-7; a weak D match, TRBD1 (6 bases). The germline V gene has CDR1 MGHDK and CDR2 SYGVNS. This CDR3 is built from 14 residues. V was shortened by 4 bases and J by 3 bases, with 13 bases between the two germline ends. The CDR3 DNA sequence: TGTGCCAGCAGTGTAGGGTGGACAGTCTACGAGCAGTACTTC. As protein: CASSVGWTVYEQYF.

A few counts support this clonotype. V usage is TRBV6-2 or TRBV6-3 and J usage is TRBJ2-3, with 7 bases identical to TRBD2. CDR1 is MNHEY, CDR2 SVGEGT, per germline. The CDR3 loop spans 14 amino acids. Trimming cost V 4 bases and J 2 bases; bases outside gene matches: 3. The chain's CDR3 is CASSFGTITDTQYF. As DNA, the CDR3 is TGTGCCAGCAGTTTCGGGACTATCACAGATACGCAGTATTTT.

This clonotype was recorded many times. CDR3 nucleotide sequence: TGTGCCAGCAGTACCGGGAGCTCCTACGAGCAGTACTTC. It is translated as CASSTGSSYEQYF. The chain uses TRBV12-3 or TRBV12-4 and TRBJ2-7, with D possibly TRBD2 on 6 matching bases. The V and J ends lost 5 bases and 0 bases respectively, with 8 bases between them. This CDR3 comprises 13 residues.

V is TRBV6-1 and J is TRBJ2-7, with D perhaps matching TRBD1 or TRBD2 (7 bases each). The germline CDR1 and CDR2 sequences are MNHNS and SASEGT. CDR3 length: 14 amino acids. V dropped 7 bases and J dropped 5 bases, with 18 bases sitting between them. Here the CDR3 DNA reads TGTGCCAGCATCCAACGGGGGGACAGACACGAGCAGTACTTC. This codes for CASIQRGDRHEQYF.

This chain's CDR3 is CSASGVAKETQYF. The CDR3 DNA sequence: TGCAGTGCTAGCGGAGTGGCGAAAGAGACCCAGTACTTC. The chain combines TRBV20-1 with TRBJ2-5; D is uncertain. Germline V gene sequence: CDR1 DFQATT, CDR2 SNEGSKA (reference sequence). V gave up 3 bases and J gave up 3 bases, with 11 bases separating them. The CDR3 runs 13 residues.

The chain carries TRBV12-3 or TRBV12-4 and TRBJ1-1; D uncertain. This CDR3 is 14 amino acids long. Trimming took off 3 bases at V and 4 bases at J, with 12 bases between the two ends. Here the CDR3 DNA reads TGTGCCAGCAGTTTTACTGCCCATATCACTGAAGCTTTCTTT. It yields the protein CASSFTAHITEAFF.

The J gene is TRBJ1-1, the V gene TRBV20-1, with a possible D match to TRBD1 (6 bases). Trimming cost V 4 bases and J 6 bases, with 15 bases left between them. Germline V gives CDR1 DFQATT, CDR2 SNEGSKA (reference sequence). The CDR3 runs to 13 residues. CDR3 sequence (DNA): TGCAGTGCTAAATTTACAGGGACCCCTGAAGCTTTCTTT. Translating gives CSAKFTGTPEAFF.

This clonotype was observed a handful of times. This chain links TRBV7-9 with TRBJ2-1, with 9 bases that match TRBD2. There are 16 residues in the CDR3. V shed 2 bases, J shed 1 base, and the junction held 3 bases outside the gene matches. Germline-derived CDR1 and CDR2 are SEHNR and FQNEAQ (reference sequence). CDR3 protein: CASSLLAGTSYNEQFF. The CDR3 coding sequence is TGTGCCAGCAGCTTACTAGCGGGAACGTCCTACAATGAGCAGTTCTTC.

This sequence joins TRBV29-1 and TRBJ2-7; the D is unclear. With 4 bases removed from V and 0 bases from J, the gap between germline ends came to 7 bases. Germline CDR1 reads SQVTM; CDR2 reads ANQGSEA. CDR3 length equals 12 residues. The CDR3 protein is CSVVGSSYEQYF. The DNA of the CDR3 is TGCAGCGTTGTGGGGTCCTCCTACGAGCAGTACTTC.

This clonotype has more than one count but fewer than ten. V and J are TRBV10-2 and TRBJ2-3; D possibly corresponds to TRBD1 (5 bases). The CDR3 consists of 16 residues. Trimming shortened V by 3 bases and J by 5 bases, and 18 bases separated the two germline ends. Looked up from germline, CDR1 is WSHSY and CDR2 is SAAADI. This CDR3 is CASSDWGRVGQDTQYF. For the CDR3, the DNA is TGCGCCAGCAGTGATTGGGGCAGGGTGGGCCAAGATACGCAGTATTTT.

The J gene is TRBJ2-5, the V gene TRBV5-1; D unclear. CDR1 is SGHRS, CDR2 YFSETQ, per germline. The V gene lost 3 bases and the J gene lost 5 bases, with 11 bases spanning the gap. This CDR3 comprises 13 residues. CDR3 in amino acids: CASSSPTVETQYF. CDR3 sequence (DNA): TGCGCCAGCAGCTCACCAACGGTGGAGACCCAGTACTTC.

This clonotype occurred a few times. The CDR3 here is CASSLTAQPLGYTF. CDR3 sequence (DNA): TGTGCCAGCAGTTTAACTGCACAACCCTTGGGCTACACCTTC. This chain links TRBV12-3 or TRBV12-4 with TRBJ1-2; D remains ambiguous. V shed 2 bases and J shed 8 bases, with 15 bases lying between them. This CDR3 region has 14 residues.

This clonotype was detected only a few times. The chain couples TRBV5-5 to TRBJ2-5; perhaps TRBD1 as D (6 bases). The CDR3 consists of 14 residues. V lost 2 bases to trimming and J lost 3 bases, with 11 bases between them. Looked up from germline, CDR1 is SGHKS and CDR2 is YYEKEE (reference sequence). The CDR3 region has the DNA TGTGCCAGCAGCTTTGGGGGCCCCAAAGAGACCCAGTACTTC. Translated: CASSFGGPKETQYF.

In DNA form, the CDR3 reads TGCGCCAGCAGCAATGGACAGGGTAGCACTGAAGCTTTCTTT. It is translated as CASSNGQGSTEAFF. This chain connects TRBV5-1 to TRBJ1-1, with 8 bases matching TRBD1. The V segment lost 4 bases and the J segment 4 bases; nucleotides outside the gene matches: 6. Germline V gene lookup returns CDR1 SGHRS and CDR2 YFSETQ. The CDR3 is 14 amino acids.

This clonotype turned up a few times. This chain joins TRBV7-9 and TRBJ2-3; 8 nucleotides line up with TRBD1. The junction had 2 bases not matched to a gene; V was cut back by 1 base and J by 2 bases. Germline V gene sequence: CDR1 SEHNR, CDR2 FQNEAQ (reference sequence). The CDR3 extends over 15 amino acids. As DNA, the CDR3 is TGTGCCAGCAGCTTAGGGACAGGGTACACAGATACGCAGTATTTT. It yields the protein CASSLGTGYTDTQYF.

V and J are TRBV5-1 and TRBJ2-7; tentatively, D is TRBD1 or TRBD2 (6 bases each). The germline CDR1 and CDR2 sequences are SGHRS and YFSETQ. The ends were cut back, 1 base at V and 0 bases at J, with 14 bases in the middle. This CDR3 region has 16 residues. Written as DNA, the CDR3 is TGCGCCAGCAGCTTGAGGGGGGAAACCAGCTCCTACGAGCAGTACTTC. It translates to CASSLRGETSSYEQYF. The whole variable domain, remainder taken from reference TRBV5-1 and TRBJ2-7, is KAGVTQTPRYLIKTRGQQVTLSCSPISGHRSVSWYQQTPGQGLQFLFEYFSETQRNKGNFPGRFSGRQFSNSRSEMNVSTLELGDSALYLCASSLRGETSSYEQYFGPGTRLTVT.

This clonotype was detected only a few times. The CDR3 spells CASSSFQRGQGETQYF. CDR3 nucleotides: TGTGCCAGCAGCTCGTTCCAGCGGGGGCAGGGCGAGACCCAGTACTTC. This sequence joins TRBV7-9 and TRBJ2-5; 8 bases align to TRBD2. The CDR3 is made up of 16 amino acids. Trimming took 4 bases from V and 5 from J; bases not matched to a gene: 12. Germline-derived CDR1 and CDR2 are SEHNR and FQNEAQ (reference sequence).

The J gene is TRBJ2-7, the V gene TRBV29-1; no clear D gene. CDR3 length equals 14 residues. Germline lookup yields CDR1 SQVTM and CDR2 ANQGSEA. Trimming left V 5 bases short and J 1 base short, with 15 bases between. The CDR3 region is CSVIKVKRSYEQYF. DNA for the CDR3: TGCAGCGTTATAAAGGTTAAGAGGTCCTACGAGCAGTACTTC.